The T cell receptor beta chain under discussion was sequenced for a study of radiation and T cells in renal cell carcinoma. Study as a whole: Nephrectomy followed 15 Gy stereotactic body radiation by 4 weeks. Study observations and caveats: From baseline, blood top tumor clonotypes peaked at 2 weeks post-radiation.

The assay was immunoSEQ multiplex PCR, and TCRdb's table has in-frame clones only and misses some. The table shows about 130,000 clones, with 70% to 90% occurring only once. In regard to this clone: What it recognizes is unknown.

Time point given: baseline pretreatment blood. Specified treatment: 15 Gy SBRT to primary tumor, nephrectomy 4 weeks later. After SBRT, blood was collected at 2 and 4 weeks, plus baseline. Clear cell pathology was present in this patient's renal cell carcinoma. Specimen: blood, collected from a patient whose treatment included radiotherapy and nephrectomy. The source of this sequence is a woman aged 50 to 60 with renal cell carcinoma.

The CDR3 here is CASSMVPGQRRNTIYF. CDR3 nucleotides: TGTGCCAGTAGTATGGTTCCAGGCCAGAGGAGAAACACCATATATTTT. J is TRBJ1-3 and V is TRBV19; no reliable D call. The CDR3 totals 16 residues. Looked up from germline, CDR1 is LNHDA and CDR2 is SQIVND (reference sequence). V dropped 3 bases and J dropped 5 bases, with 17 bases sitting between them.